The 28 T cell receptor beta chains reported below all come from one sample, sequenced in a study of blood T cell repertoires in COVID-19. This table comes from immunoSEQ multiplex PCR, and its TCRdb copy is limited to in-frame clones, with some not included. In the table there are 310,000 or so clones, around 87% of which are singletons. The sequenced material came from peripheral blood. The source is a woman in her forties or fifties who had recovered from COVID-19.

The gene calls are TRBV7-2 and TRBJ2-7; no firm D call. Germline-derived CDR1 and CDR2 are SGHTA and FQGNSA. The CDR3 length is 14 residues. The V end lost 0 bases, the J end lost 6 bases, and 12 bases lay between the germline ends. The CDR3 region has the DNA TGTGCCAGCAGCTTAGCGATTCTTTCTACCGAGCAGTACTTC. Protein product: CASSLAILSTEQYF.

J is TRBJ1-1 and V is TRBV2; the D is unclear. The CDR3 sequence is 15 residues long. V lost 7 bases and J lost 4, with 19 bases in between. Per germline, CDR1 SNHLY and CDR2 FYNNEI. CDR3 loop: CASINGPPGGTEAFF. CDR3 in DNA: TGTGCCAGCATCAACGGCCCTCCTGGCGGCACTGAAGCTTTCTTT. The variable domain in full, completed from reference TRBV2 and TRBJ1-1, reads EPEVTQTPSHQVTQMGQEVILRCVPISNHLYFYWYRQILGQKVEFLVSFYNNEISEKSEIFDDQFSVERPDGSNFTLKIRSTKLEDSAMYFCASINGPPGGTEAFFGQGTRLTVV.

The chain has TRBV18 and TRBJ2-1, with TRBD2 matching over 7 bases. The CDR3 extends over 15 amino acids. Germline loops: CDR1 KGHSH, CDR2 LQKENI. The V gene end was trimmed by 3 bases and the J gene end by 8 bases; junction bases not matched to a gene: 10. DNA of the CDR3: TGTGCCAGCTCACCCCCCGGGCGGGAGCGGGATGAGCAGTTCTTC. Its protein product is CASSPPGRERDEQFF.

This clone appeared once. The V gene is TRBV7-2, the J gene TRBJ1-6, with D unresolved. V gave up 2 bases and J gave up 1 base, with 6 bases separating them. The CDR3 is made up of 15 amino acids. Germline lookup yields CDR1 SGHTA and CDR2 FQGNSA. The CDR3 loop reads CASSLTGSYNSPLHF. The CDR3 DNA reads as TGTGCCAGCAGCTTAACGGGATCCTATAATTCACCCCTCCACTTT.

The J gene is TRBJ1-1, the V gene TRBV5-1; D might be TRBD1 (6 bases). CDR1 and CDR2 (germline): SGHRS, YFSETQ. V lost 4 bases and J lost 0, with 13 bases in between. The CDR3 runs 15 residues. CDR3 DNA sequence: TGCGCCAGCAGCCCCGGGGCAGGGGTGAACACTGAAGCTTTCTTT. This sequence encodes CASSPGAGVNTEAFF. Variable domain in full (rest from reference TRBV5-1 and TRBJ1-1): KAGVTQTPRYLIKTRGQQVTLSCSPISGHRSVSWYQQTPGQGLQFLFEYFSETQRNKGNFPGRFSGRQFSNSRSEMNVSTLELGDSALYLCASSPGAGVNTEAFFGQGTRLTVV.

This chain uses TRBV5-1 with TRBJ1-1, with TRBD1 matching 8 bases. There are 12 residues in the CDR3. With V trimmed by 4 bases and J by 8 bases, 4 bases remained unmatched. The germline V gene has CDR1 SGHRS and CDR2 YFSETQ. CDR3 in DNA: TGCGCCAGCAGCCCGAACAGGGGGGAAGCTTTCTTT. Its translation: CASSPNRGEAFF.

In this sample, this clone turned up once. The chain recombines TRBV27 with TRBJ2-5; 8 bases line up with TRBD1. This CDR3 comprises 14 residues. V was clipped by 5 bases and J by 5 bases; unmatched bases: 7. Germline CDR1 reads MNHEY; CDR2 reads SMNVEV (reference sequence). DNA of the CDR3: TGTGCCAGCAGTCCCCGGACAGGGCGGGAGACCCAGTACTTC. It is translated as CASSPRTGRETQYF.

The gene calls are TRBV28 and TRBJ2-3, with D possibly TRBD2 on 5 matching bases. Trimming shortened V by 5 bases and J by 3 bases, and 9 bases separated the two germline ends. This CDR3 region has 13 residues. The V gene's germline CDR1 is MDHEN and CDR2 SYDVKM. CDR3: CASSPPGTDTQYF. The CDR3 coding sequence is TGTGCCAGCAGTCCGCCGGGGACAGATACGCAGTATTTT.

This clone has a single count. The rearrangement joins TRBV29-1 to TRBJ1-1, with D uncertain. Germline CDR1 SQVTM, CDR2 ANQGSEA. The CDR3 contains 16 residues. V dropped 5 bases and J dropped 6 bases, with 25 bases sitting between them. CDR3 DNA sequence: TGCAGCGTTAGGATTAAGTCTTCGGGGTTTGGGCCTGAAGCTTTCTTT. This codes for CSVRIKSSGFGPEAFF.

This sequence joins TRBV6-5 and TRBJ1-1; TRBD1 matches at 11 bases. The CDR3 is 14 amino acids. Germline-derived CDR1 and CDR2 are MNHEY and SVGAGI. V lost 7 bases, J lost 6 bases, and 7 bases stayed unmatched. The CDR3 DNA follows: TGTGCCAGCACCCCGGACAGGGGGCAATCTGAAGCTTTCTTT. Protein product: CASTPDRGQSEAFF.

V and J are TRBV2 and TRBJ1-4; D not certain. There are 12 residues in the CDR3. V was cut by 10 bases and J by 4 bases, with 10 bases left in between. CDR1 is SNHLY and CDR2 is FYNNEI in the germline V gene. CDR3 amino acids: CATQISNEKLFF. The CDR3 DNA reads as TGTGCCACACAGATAAGTAATGAAAAACTGTTTTTT.

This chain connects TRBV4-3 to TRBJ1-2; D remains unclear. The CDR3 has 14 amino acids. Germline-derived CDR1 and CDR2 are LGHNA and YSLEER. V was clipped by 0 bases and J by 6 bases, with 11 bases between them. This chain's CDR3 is CASSQDQQVDGYTF. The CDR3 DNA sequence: TGCGCCAGCAGCCAAGATCAGCAGGTCGATGGCTACACCTTC.

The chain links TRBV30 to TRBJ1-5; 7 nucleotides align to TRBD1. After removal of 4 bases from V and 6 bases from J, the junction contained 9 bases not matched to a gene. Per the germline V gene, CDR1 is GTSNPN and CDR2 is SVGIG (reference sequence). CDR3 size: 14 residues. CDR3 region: CAWTYRGLGQPQHF. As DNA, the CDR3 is TGTGCCTGGACTTACAGGGGCTTGGGTCAGCCCCAGCATTTT.

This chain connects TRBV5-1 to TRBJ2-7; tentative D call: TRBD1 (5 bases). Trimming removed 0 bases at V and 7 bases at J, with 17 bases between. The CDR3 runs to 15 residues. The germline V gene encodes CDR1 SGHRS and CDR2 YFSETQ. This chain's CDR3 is CASSLGGSLAGEQYF. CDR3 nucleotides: TGCGCCAGCAGCTTGGGGGGCTCCTTGGCTGGGGAGCAGTACTTC.

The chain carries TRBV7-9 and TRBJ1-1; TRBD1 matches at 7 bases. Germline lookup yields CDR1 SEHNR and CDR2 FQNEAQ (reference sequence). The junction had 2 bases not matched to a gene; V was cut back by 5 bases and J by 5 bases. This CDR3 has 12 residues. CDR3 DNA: TGTGCCAGCAGCGACAGGGTTACTGAAGCTTTCTTT. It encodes CASSDRVTEAFF.

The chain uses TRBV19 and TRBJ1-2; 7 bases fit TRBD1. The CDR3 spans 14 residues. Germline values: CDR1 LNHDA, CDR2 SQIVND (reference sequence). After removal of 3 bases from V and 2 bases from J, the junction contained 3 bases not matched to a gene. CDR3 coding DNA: TGTGCCAGTAGTATCGGACAGGCCAACTATGGCTACACCTTC. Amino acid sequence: CASSIGQANYGYTF.

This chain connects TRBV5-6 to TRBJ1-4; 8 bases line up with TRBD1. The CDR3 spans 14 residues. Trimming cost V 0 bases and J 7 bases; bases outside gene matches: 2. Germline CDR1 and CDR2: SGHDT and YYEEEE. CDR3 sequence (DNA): TGTGCCAGCAGCTTGGGGACAGGGAGTGAAAAACTGTTTTTT. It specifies CASSLGTGSEKLFF. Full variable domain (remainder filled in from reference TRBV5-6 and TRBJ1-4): DAGVTQSPTHLIKTRGQQVTLRCSPKSGHDTVSWYQQALGQGPQFIFQYYEEEERQRGNFPDRFSGHQFPNYSSELNVNALLLGDSALYLCASSLGTGSEKLFFGSGTQLSVL.

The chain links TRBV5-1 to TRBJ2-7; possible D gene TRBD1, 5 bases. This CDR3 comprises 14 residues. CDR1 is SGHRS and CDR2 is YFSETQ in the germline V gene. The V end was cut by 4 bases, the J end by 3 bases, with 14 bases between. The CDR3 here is CASSPPGAYYEQYF. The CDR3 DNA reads TGCGCCAGCAGCCCGCCTGGGGCCTACTACGAGCAGTACTTC.

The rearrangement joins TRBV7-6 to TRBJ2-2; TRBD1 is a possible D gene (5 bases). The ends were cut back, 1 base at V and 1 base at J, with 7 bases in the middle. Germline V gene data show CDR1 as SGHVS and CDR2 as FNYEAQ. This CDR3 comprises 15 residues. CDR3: CASSLGQGNTGELFF. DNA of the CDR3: TGTGCCAGCAGCTTAGGTCAGGGGAACACCGGGGAGCTGTTTTTT.

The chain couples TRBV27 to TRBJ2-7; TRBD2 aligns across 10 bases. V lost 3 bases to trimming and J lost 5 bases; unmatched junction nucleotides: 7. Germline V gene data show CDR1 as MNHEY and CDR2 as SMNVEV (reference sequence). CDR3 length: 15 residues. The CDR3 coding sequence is TGTGCCAGCAGTTTCTCGAGCGGGAGGGCCCACGAGCAGTACTTC. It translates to CASSFSSGRAHEQYF.

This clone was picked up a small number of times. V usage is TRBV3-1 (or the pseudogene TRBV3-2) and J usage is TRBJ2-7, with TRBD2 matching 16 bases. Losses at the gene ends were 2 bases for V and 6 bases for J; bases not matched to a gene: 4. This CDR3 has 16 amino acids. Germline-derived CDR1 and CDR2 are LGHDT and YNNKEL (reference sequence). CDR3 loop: CASSQPGLAGGLEQYF. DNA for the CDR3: TGTGCCAGCAGCCAACCGGGACTAGCGGGGGGGCTCGAGCAGTACTTC.

Here the CDR3 reads CAWSESGTREETQYF. The CDR3 region has the DNA TGTGCCTGGAGCGAATCCGGGACTAGAGAAGAGACCCAGTACTTC. This chain links TRBV30 with TRBJ2-5; 8 bases align to TRBD2. There are 15 residues in the CDR3. V was clipped by 3 bases and J by 3 bases; unmatched bases: 9. CDR1 is GTSNPN and CDR2 is SVGIG in the germline V gene (reference sequence). Using reference TRBV30 and TRBJ2-5 for the parts outside the CDR3, the full variable domain is SQTIHQWPATLVQPVGSPLSLECTVEGTSNPNLYWYRQAAGRGLQLLFYSVGIGQISSEVPQNLSASRPQDRQFILSSKKLLLSDSGFYLCAWSESGTREETQYFGPGTRLLVL.

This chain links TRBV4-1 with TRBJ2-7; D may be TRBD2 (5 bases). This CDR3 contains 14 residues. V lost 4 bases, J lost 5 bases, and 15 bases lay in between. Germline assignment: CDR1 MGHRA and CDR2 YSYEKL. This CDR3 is CASSRPPGLDEQYF. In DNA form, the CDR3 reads TGCGCCAGCAGCCGTCCCCCCGGACTTGACGAGCAGTACTTC.

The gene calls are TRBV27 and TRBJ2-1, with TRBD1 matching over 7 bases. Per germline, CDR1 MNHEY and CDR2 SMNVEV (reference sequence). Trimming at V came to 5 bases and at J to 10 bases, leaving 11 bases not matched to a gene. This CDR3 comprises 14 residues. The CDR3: CASSTMAGGGEQFF. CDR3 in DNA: TGTGCCAGCAGTACCATGGCAGGGGGTGGGGAGCAGTTCTTC.

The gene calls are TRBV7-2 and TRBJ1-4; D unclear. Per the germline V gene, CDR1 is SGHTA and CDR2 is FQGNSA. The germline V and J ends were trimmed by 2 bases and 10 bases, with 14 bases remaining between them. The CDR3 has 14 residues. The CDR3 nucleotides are TGTGCCAGCAGCTTACCATCGGGGATGGGAAAACTGTTTTTT. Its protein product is CASSLPSGMGKLFF.

The CDR3 bases are TGCGCCAGCAGCCAAGATAACGGGGTTTCACCCCTCCACTTT. Translating gives CASSQDNGVSPLHF. This sequence joins TRBV4-3 and TRBJ1-6; D is undetermined. V lost 0 bases to trimming and J lost 9 bases, with 9 bases between them. Germline assignment: CDR1 LGHNA and CDR2 YSLEER. This CDR3 comprises 14 residues.

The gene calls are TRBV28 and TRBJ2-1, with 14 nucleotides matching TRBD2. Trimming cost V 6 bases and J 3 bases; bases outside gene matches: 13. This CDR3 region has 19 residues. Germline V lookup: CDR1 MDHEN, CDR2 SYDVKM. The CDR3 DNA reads TGTGCCAGCAGCACAGCACGCAGACTAGCGGGAGGGGGCTACAATGAGCAGTTCTTC. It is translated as CASSTARRLAGGGYNEQFF.

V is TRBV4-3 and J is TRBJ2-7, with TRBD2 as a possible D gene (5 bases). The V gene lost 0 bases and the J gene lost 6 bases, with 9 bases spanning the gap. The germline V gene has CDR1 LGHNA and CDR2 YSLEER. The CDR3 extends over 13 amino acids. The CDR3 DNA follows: TGCGCCAGCAGCCAAGATCTCGAGGGCGAGCAGTACTTC. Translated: CASSQDLEGEQYF.